Presented here are 27 T cell receptor beta chains from one specimen sequenced in a study of cytomegalovirus exposure and HLA in healthy donors. PCR amplification relied on 60 Vbeta primers (plus 13 Jbeta primers). TCRdb's table, derived via immunoSEQ multiplex PCR, lists solely in-frame clones and lacks some. The data show 210,000 or so clones, approximately 78% seen once. The sequenced sample was PBMCs. The receptors derive from a boy under 18 in good health and CMV-seronegative.

The chain recombines TRBV9 with TRBJ1-1, with D tentatively TRBD1 (5 bases). V lost 6 bases, J lost 1 base, and 19 bases lay in between. CDR1 is SGDLS and CDR2 is YYNGEE in the germline V gene. The CDR3 runs 16 residues. The CDR3 region is CASTLLETAPNTEAFF. The CDR3 nucleotides read TGTGCCAGCACCCTACTCGAGACAGCCCCGAACACTGAAGCTTTCTTT.

This clone was observed a few times. The genes are TRBV11-2 and TRBJ1-5; D is uncertain. This CDR3 has 13 amino acids. Germline V lookup: CDR1 SGHAT, CDR2 FQNNGV. Trimming cost V 4 bases and J 7 bases, with 11 bases left between them. Here the CDR3 reads CASSSSLGQPQHF. CDR3 bases: TGTGCCAGCAGCTCTAGCTTGGGCCAGCCCCAGCATTTT.

The chain combines TRBV6-5 with TRBJ2-1; D unclear. This CDR3 is built from 13 residues. Germline V gene sequence: CDR1 MNHEY, CDR2 SVGAGI. The V end lost 5 bases, the J end lost 8 bases, and 13 bases lay between the germline ends. The CDR3 DNA reads TGTGCCAGCAGTATCTACTCAGGCGATGAGCAGTTCTTC. As protein: CASSIYSGDEQFF.

This sequence joins TRBV27 and TRBJ2-1, with 10 bases aligning to TRBD2. The V segment lost 0 bases and the J segment 4 bases; nucleotides outside the gene matches: 3. The V gene's germline CDR1 is MNHEY and CDR2 SMNVEV (reference sequence). The CDR3 covers 16 residues. CDR3 residues: CASSLSPGLAYNEQFF. The CDR3 bases are TGTGCCAGCAGTTTATCGCCGGGACTAGCGTACAATGAGCAGTTCTTC.

The CDR3 here is CASSSRQRNTEAFF. The CDR3 nucleotides are TGTGCCAGTAGCTCGCGACAGAGGAACACTGAAGCTTTCTTT. The rearrangement uses TRBV19 and TRBJ1-1; perhaps TRBD1 as D (5 bases). Germline loops: CDR1 LNHDA, CDR2 SQIVND (reference sequence). With 6 bases removed from V and 1 base from J, the gap between germline ends came to 12 bases. The CDR3 is made up of 14 amino acids.

This clone has a single count. The rearrangement joins TRBV9 to TRBJ1-2; 11 bases match TRBD1. Germline CDR1 reads SGDLS; CDR2 reads YYNGEE. The V and J ends lost 4 bases and 4 bases, in that order; junction bases with no gene match: 9. CDR3 length equals 16 residues. CDR3 sequence reads: CASSSSRGTGGYGYTF. The CDR3 coding sequence is TGTGCCAGCAGCTCCAGTCGAGGGACAGGGGGCTATGGCTACACCTTC.

With regard to this clone: Compared with germline, one end of the junction differs, possibly owing to a read error. This chain joins TRBV6-5 and TRBJ1-5; tentatively, D is TRBD1 (5 bases). This CDR3 comprises 14 residues. In germline, CDR1 is MNHEY, CDR2 SVGAGI. The CDR3 protein is CAGRWGLRNQPQHF. CDR3 in DNA: TGTGCCGGCAGATGGGGCCTCAGGAATCAGCCCCAGCATTTT.

The chain employs TRBV6-1 and TRBJ2-1; 14 nucleotides match TRBD2. V was clipped by 2 bases and J by 12 bases; unmatched bases: 9. This CDR3 is 16 amino acids long. Germline V gene sequence: CDR1 MNHNS, CDR2 SASEGT. The CDR3 region is CASSEMGTSGGYGQFF. The CDR3 nucleotides read TGTGCCAGCAGTGAAATGGGGACTAGCGGGGGCTATGGGCAGTTCTTC.

The chain uses TRBV19 and TRBJ2-2; 10 bases are shared with TRBD1. The junction had 7 bases not matched to a gene; V was cut back by 5 bases and J by 4 bases. Per the germline V gene, CDR1 is LNHDA and CDR2 is SQIVND (reference sequence). The CDR3 totals 16 residues. The DNA for the CDR3 is TGTGCCAGTAGTCCCCTTAGGGACAGGGGCACCGGGGAGCTGTTTTTT. Its translation: CASSPLRDRGTGELFF.

The J gene is TRBJ2-2, the V gene TRBV19, with TRBD2 as a possible D gene (6 bases). Germline loops: CDR1 LNHDA, CDR2 SQIVND (reference sequence). The CDR3 contains 17 residues. V was cut by 4 bases and J by 8 bases, with 23 bases left in between. This CDR3 is CASSSRWREAAGGELFF. CDR3 sequence (DNA): TGTGCCAGTAGTAGCCGATGGAGGGAAGCTGCTGGGGGGGAGCTGTTTTTT. The full variable domain, completed using reference TRBV19 and TRBJ2-2, is DGGITQSPKYLFRKEGQNVTLSCEQNLNHDAMYWYRQDPGQGLRLIYYSQIVNDFQKGDIAEGYSVSREKKESFPLTVTSAQKNPTAFYLCASSSRWREAAGGELFFGEGSRLTVL.

The chain uses TRBV4-1 and TRBJ2-3; tentative D call: TRBD2 (5 bases). Trimming took 4 bases from V and 6 from J, leaving 5 bases between them. Germline V lookup: CDR1 MGHRA, CDR2 YSYEKL. The CDR3 is 11 residues long. The chain's CDR3 is CASSRGDTQYF. DNA of the CDR3: TGCGCCAGCAGCCGCGGGGATACGCAGTATTTT.

The chain uses TRBV7-2 and TRBJ2-7, with TRBD1 matching 9 bases. The CDR3 length is 16 residues. The junction had 12 bases not matched to a gene; V was cut back by 5 bases and J by 4 bases. Germline assignment: CDR1 SGHTA and CDR2 FQGNSA. This chain's CDR3 is CASSRRTGTGMYEQYF. The CDR3 coding sequence is TGTGCCAGCAGCCGTCGTACCGGGACAGGGATGTACGAGCAGTACTTC.

The chain couples TRBV19 to TRBJ2-7; 9 bases map to TRBD2. V gave up 6 bases and J gave up 1 base; unmatched junction bases: 19. The CDR3 covers 19 residues. CDR1 and CDR2 (germline): LNHDA, SQIVND (reference sequence). In DNA, the CDR3 is TGTGCCAGTAGCCAGAGCCTCTTAGCGGGAGTTTTCCGATCCTACGAGCAGTACTTC. As protein: CASSQSLLAGVFRSYEQYF. Filled out from reference TRBV19 and TRBJ2-7, the complete variable domain reads DGGITQSPKYLFRKEGQNVTLSCEQNLNHDAMYWYRQDPGQGLRLIYYSQIVNDFQKGDIAEGYSVSREKKESFPLTVTSAQKNPTAFYLCASSQSLLAGVFRSYEQYFGPGTRLTVT.

V usage is TRBV10-1 and J usage is TRBJ1-5, with D unresolved. Looked up from germline, CDR1 is WNHNN and CDR2 is SYGVQD (reference sequence). The CDR3 is made up of 13 amino acids. V was shortened by 3 bases and J by 0 bases, with 3 bases between the two germline ends. CDR3 protein: CASSDYSNQPQHF. The CDR3 region has the DNA TGCGCCAGCAGTGATTATAGCAATCAGCCCCAGCATTTT.

V usage is TRBV30 and J usage is TRBJ1-2; TRBD1 might be the D (6 bases). V lost 2 bases, J lost 1 base, and 20 bases lay in between. Germline V gives CDR1 GTSNPN, CDR2 SVGIG (reference sequence). CDR3 length equals 17 residues. CDR3 DNA: TGTGCCTGGAGTCCCCGGGCGGGGGCAGTAGGTAACTATGGCTACACCTTC. It specifies CAWSPRAGAVGNYGYTF.

CDR3: CASSLRQGRNEKLFF. The CDR3 DNA sequence: TGTGCCAGTAGTCTTCGACAGGGTCGCAATGAAAAACTGTTTTTT. The V call is TRBV19, the J call TRBJ1-4, with 7 bases identical to TRBD1. The CDR3 has 15 residues. V lost 5 bases, J lost 5 bases, and 8 bases stayed unmatched. CDR1 is LNHDA, CDR2 SQIVND, per germline (reference sequence).

As for this clone: Other DNA sequences in this sample translate to the same CDR3. This sequence joins TRBV5-6 and TRBJ2-3, with a tentative D call TRBD1 (5 bases). This CDR3 spans 14 amino acids. Germline V gene lookup returns CDR1 SGHDT and CDR2 YYEEEE. V lost 4 bases and J 3 bases, leaving 12 bases between the germline ends. CDR3 in DNA: TGTGCCAGCAGCAGGGGATCTAGTACAGATACGCAGTATTTT. It codes for CASSRGSSTDTQYF.

This clone has a handful of counts. The chain is built from TRBV18 and TRBJ2-1; no reliable D call. There are 15 residues in the CDR3. The germline CDR1 and CDR2 sequences are KGHSH and LQKENI. Trimming removed 3 bases at V and 1 base at J, with 10 bases between. The CDR3 DNA reads as TGTGCCAGCTCACCTCTCGCGAGATCCTACAATGAGCAGTTCTTC. The encoded protein is CASSPLARSYNEQFF.

The rearrangement links TRBV7-8 to TRBJ2-7; tentative D call: TRBD2 (5 bases). Germline CDR1 is SGHVS and CDR2 is FQNEAQ. The germline V and J ends were trimmed by 3 bases and 4 bases, with 19 bases remaining between them. The CDR3 loop spans 16 amino acids. CDR3 sequence reads: CASSFMRASGFYEQYF. CDR3 in DNA: TGTGCCAGCAGCTTTATGAGGGCCAGCGGATTTTACGAGCAGTACTTC. Full variable domain (missing parts from reference TRBV7-8 and TRBJ2-7): GAGVSQSPRYKVAKRGQDVALRCDPISGHVSLFWYQQALGQGPEFLTYFQNEAQLDKSGLPSDRFFAERPEGSVSTLKIQRTQQEDSAVYLCASSFMRASGFYEQYFGPGTRLTVT.

The chain is built from TRBV6-5 and TRBJ1-5; D gene unclear. V shed 6 bases and J shed 0 bases, with 9 bases lying between them. Germline CDR1 is MNHEY and CDR2 is SVGAGI. This CDR3 contains 14 residues. CDR3 nucleotide sequence: TGTGCCAGCAGCGACGGGTATAGCAATCAGCCCCAGCATTTT. It encodes CASSDGYSNQPQHF.

The rearrangement links TRBV10-3 to TRBJ2-1, with TRBD2 matching 8 bases. V lost 5 bases, J lost 8 bases, and 14 bases stayed unmatched. The CDR3 is made up of 16 amino acids. CDR1 ENHRY and CDR2 SYGVKD come from the germline V gene. CDR3 sequence (DNA): TGTGCCATCAGTTCGCCCGGTCGCGGGAGGAGCGATGAGCAGTTCTTC. This sequence encodes CAISSPGRGRSDEQFF.

This rearrangement joins TRBV9 to TRBJ1-3, with D perhaps matching TRBD1 (6 bases). CDR1 and CDR2 from the germline V gene are SGDLS and YYNGEE. V lost 4 bases and J 4 bases, leaving 21 bases between the germline ends. The CDR3 totals 17 residues. The CDR3 nucleotides are TGTGCCAGCAGCCACGGTCAGGGGAGGGAAGGGGGAAACACCATATATTTT. Translated: CASSHGQGREGGNTIYF. Looking up the rest from reference TRBV9 and TRBJ1-3 gives the full variable domain: DSGVTQTPKHLITATGQRVTLRCSPRSGDLSVYWYQQSLDQGLQFLIQYYNGEERAKGNILERFSAQQFPDLHSELNLSSLELGDSALYFCASSHGQGREGGNTIYFGEGSWLTVV.

The chain is built from TRBV7-3 and TRBJ2-7; TRBD2 matches 9 bases. Per germline, CDR1 SGHTA and CDR2 FQGTGA. J gave up 2 bases and V 5 bases, and 4 bases lay outside the gene matches. The CDR3 is 14 residues long. The CDR3: CASSAGGSPYEQYF. CDR3 DNA: TGTGCCAGCAGCGCGGGGGGGTCCCCCTACGAGCAGTACTTC.

The J gene is TRBJ2-1, the V gene TRBV27, with 10 bases lining up with TRBD1. Trimming at V came to 4 bases and at J to 3 bases, leaving 9 bases not matched to a gene. Per the germline V gene, CDR1 is MNHEY and CDR2 is SMNVEV (reference sequence). The CDR3 has 17 amino acids. DNA for the CDR3: TGTGCCAGCAGTTATACAGGGGGGACAGGGGTCTACAATGAGCAGTTCTTC. It is translated as CASSYTGGTGVYNEQFF.

The genes are TRBV4-1 and TRBJ2-4; D is possibly TRBD1 (5 bases). The germline V gene has CDR1 MGHRA and CDR2 YSYEKL. The CDR3 has 15 residues. The germline V and J ends were trimmed by 4 bases and 3 bases, with 13 bases remaining between them. The CDR3 protein is CASSPQGLGKNIQYF. DNA for the CDR3: TGCGCCAGCAGCCCCCAGGGATTGGGCAAAAACATTCAGTACTTC.

The chain has TRBV19 and TRBJ2-5; tentatively, D is TRBD1 (5 bases). V dropped 2 bases and J dropped 5 bases, with 6 bases sitting between them. The CDR3 consists of 12 residues. CDR1 is LNHDA, CDR2 SQIVND, per germline (reference sequence). CDR3 residues: CASSISGETQYF. The CDR3 coding sequence is TGTGCCAGTAGTATATCAGGGGAGACCCAGTACTTC. The full variable domain, completed using reference TRBV19 and TRBJ2-5, is DGGITQSPKYLFRKEGQNVTLSCEQNLNHDAMYWYRQDPGQGLRLIYYSQIVNDFQKGDIAEGYSVSREKKESFPLTVTSAQKNPTAFYLCASSISGETQYFGPGTRLLVL.

The chain combines TRBV7-6 with TRBJ1-1, with 7 bases fitting TRBD1. Trimming took 6 bases from V and 6 from J; bases not matched to a gene: 10. Germline V gives CDR1 SGHVS, CDR2 FNYEAQ. The length of the CDR3 is 14 residues. The CDR3 sequence is CASRDSGGTSEAFF. In DNA form, the CDR3 reads TGTGCCAGCAGGGATTCAGGGGGGACTTCTGAAGCTTTCTTT.